These 13 T cell receptor beta chains share one sample of origin, sequenced in a study of cytomegalovirus exposure and HLA in healthy donors. Both 60 Vbeta primers and 13 Jbeta primers went into the PCR. Profiled with immunoSEQ multiplex PCR; TCRdb holds only in-frame clones, not every one. The sample has about 200,000 clones, and its top ten clones hold over 0.95%. The sample comprised PBMCs. Receptor source: a girl aged 2 to 10 in good health and CMV-seropositive.

J is TRBJ1-2 and V is TRBV7-9; 7 bases line up with TRBD1. This CDR3 spans 12 amino acids. Germline V CDR1 and CDR2: SEHNR, FQNEAQ (reference sequence). V shed 5 bases, J shed 8 bases, and the junction held 5 bases outside the gene matches. The CDR3 DNA is TGTGCCAGCAGCCCCGGGGACAGCGGCTACACCTTC. Translated: CASSPGDSGYTF.

The rearrangement links TRBV19 to TRBJ1-4, with TRBD1 identical over 8 bases. Germline CDR1 is LNHDA and CDR2 is SQIVND (reference sequence). The trim removed 5 bases at V and 1 base at J, leaving 3 bases unmatched. This CDR3 is 15 amino acids long. This CDR3 is CASSLDRVTNEKLFF. DNA of the CDR3: TGTGCCAGTAGTCTGGACAGGGTAACTAATGAAAAACTGTTTTTT.

The V and J genes are TRBV11-2 and TRBJ2-1; a weak D match, TRBD2 (5 bases). Germline V gives CDR1 SGHAT, CDR2 FQNNGV. V was pared by 8 bases and J by 5 bases, with 13 bases between. The CDR3 is 13 residues long. The CDR3 coding sequence is TGTGCCAGCGGACTTTGGGGTGACAATGAGCAGTTCTTC. Translating it yields CASGLWGDNEQFF.

J is TRBJ2-2 and V is TRBV10-1; 15 bases line up with TRBD2. J was trimmed by 5 bases and V by 2 bases; bases with no gene match: 9. Germline CDR1 reads WNHNN; CDR2 reads SYGVQD (reference sequence). CDR3 length: 19 amino acids. CDR3 nucleotide sequence: TGCGCCAGCAGTGAGGATCCCGGGACTAGCGGGAGGTTGACCGGGGAGCTGTTTTTT. This translates into CASSEDPGTSGRLTGELFF.

This chain uses TRBV2 with TRBJ1-2; TRBD1 agrees at 9 bases. CDR3 size: 19 residues. V lost 6 bases to trimming and J lost 6 bases; unmatched junction nucleotides: 23. Germline assignment: CDR1 SNHLY and CDR2 FYNNEI. CDR3 sequence reads: CASRGQGRGTMALPHGYTF. In nucleotides, the CDR3 is TGTGCCAGCAGGGGACAGGGAAGGGGGACTATGGCTCTACCCCATGGCTACACCTTC.

The V and J genes are TRBV6-1 and TRBJ2-5, with D tentatively TRBD2 (5 bases). V lost 6 bases and J 4 bases, leaving 15 bases between the germline ends. Germline CDR1 MNHNS, CDR2 SASEGT. The CDR3 length is 14 residues. In DNA form, the CDR3 reads TGTGCCAGCAGGAGGGATCCAGGCGGAGAGACCCAGTACTTC. Its translation is CASRRDPGGETQYF.

This CDR3 is CASSEGTGPEKLFF. The CDR3 DNA reads as TGTGCCAGCAGTGAAGGGACAGGCCCTGAAAAACTGTTTTTT. The gene calls are TRBV2 and TRBJ1-4, with TRBD1 identical over 7 bases. The length of the CDR3 is 14 residues. Germline loops: CDR1 SNHLY, CDR2 FYNNEI. V trimming: 1 base; J trimming: 7 bases; junction bases outside the gene matches: 3.

This chain joins TRBV9 and TRBJ1-2; D is unclear. The germline gives CDR1 SGDLS, CDR2 YYNGEE. V shed 0 bases and J shed 6 bases, with 12 bases lying between them. The CDR3 extends over 14 amino acids. The CDR3 DNA is TGTGCCAGCAGCGTAGCGGATCCGAGGGATGGCTACACCTTC. Translation: CASSVADPRDGYTF.

The chain links TRBV7-9 to TRBJ2-5, with TRBD2 matching 8 bases. The last part of the DNA fits TRBJ2-7 better; the J call may be wrong. CDR1 and CDR2 (germline): SEHNR, FQNEAQ (reference sequence). The CDR3 is 14 amino acids. DNA for the CDR3: TGTGCCAGCAGCTTAGAAGTAGCGGGAAGCGAGCAGTACTTC. It is translated as CASSLEVAGSEQYF.

The V gene is TRBV6-1, the J gene TRBJ2-7; TRBD1 is a possible D gene (6 bases). V was pared by 4 bases and J by 5 bases, with 15 bases between. The CDR3 has 14 residues. Germline V gene lookup returns CDR1 MNHNS and CDR2 SASEGT. The CDR3 protein is CASSGGGPPNEQYF. CDR3 coding DNA: TGTGCCAGCAGTGGAGGGGGACCTCCCAACGAGCAGTACTTC.

V gene TRBV27 combines with J gene TRBJ2-6; 9 bases are a match to TRBD1. The CDR3 spans 18 residues. J lost 5 bases, V lost 0 bases, and 8 bases had no gene match. From germline, CDR1 is MNHEY and CDR2 SMNVEV (reference sequence). The CDR3 region has the DNA TGTGCCAGCAGTTTATCGGACAGGGGCCTAGGAAGGGCCAACGTCCTGACTTTC. This gives the protein CASSLSDRGLGRANVLTF. The full variable domain, completed using reference TRBV27 and TRBJ2-6, is EAQVTQNPRYLITVTGKKLTVTCSQNMNHEYMSWYRQDPGLGLRQIYYSMNVEVTDKGDVPEGYKVSRKEKRNFPLILESPSPNQTSLYFCASSLSDRGLGRANVLTFGAGSRLTVL.

The chain employs TRBV28 and TRBJ1-2, with D uncertain. The V gene's germline CDR1 is MDHEN and CDR2 SYDVKM. The ends were cut back, 3 bases at V and 1 base at J, with 3 bases in the middle. The CDR3 consists of 12 residues. CDR3 sequence reads: CASSFLNYGYTF. DNA for the CDR3: TGTGCCAGCAGTTTCCTTAACTATGGCTACACCTTC.

V and J are TRBV5-1 and TRBJ2-3; 10 positions match TRBD1. J was trimmed by 1 base and V by 2 bases; bases with no gene match: 1. The CDR3 sequence is 15 residues long. Germline V CDR1 and CDR2: SGHRS, YFSETQ. The DNA of the CDR3 is TGCGCCAGCAGCTTCGGGACAGGGGGCACAGATACGCAGTATTTT. It encodes CASSFGTGGTDTQYF.